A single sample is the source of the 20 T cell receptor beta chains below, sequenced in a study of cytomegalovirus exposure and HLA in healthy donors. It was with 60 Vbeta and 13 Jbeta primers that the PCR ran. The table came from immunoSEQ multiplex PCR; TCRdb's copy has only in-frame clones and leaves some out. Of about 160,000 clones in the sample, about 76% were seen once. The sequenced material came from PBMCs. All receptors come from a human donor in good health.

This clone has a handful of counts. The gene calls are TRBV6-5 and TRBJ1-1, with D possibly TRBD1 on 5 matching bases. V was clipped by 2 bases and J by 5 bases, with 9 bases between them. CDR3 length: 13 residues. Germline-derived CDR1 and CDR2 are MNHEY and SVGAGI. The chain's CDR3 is CASSYNRGTEAFF. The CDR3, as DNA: TGTGCCAGCAGTTACAACCGGGGGACTGAAGCTTTCTTT.

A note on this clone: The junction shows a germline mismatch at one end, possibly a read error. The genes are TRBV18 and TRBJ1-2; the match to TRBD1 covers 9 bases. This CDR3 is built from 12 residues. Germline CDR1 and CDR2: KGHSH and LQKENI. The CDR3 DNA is TGTGCCAGCTCCCCCGGACAGGGGCTGCACCCCTTC. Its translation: CASSPGQGLHPF.

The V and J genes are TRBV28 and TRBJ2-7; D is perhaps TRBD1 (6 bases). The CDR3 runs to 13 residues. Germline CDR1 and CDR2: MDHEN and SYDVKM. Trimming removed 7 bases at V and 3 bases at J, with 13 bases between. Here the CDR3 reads CASTQGSFYEQYF. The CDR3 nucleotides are TGTGCCAGCACGCAGGGGTCCTTCTACGAGCAGTACTTC.

The CDR3 reads CASSRTNRGLEAFF. The CDR3, as DNA: TGTGCCAGCAGCCGTACCAACAGGGGGCTAGAAGCTTTCTTT. V gene TRBV14 combines with J gene TRBJ1-1; 9 bases are a match to TRBD1. This CDR3 contains 14 residues. The J segment lost 8 bases and the V segment lost 4 bases, leaving 8 bases of the junction unmatched. Germline-derived CDR1 and CDR2 are SGHDN and FVKESK. The whole variable domain, filled in from reference TRBV14 and TRBJ1-1, reads EAGVTQFPSHSVIEKGQTVTLRCDPISGHDNLYWYRRVMGKEIKFLLHFVKESKQDESGMPNNRFLAERTGGTYSTLKVQPAELEDSGVYFCASSRTNRGLEAFFGQGTRLTVV.

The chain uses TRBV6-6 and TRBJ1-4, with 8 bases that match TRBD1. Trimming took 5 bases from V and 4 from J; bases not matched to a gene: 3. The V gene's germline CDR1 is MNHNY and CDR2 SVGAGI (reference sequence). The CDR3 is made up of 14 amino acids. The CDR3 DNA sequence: TGTGCCAGCAGTACAGGGGGATATAATGAAAAACTGTTTTTT. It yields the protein CASSTGGYNEKLFF.

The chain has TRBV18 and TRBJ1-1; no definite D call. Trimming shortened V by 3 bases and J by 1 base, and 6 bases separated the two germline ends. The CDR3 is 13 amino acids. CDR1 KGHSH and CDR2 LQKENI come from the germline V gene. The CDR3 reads CASSPTTNTEAFF. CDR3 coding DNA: TGTGCCAGCTCACCTACAACGAACACTGAAGCTTTCTTT.

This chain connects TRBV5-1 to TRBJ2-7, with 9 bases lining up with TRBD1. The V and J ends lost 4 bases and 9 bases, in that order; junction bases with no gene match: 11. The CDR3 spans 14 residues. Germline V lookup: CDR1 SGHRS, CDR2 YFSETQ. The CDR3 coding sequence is TGCGCCAGCAGCCTAGGACAGGGGTGGAAAGTGCAGTACTTC. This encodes CASSLGQGWKVQYF.

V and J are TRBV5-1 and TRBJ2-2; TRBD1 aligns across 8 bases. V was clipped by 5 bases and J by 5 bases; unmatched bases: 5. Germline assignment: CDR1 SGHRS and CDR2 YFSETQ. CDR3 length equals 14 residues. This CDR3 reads CASSGTGLTGELFF. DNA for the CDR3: TGCGCCAGCAGTGGGACAGGTCTAACCGGGGAGCTGTTTTTT.

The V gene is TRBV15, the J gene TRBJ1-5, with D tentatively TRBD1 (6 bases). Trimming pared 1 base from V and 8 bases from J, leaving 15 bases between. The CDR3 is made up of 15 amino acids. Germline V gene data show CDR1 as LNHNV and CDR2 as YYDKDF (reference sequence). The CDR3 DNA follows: TGTGCCACCAGCAGAGTGGCGGGGGGGCCCGAGCCCCAGCATTTT. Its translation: CATSRVAGGPEPQHF.

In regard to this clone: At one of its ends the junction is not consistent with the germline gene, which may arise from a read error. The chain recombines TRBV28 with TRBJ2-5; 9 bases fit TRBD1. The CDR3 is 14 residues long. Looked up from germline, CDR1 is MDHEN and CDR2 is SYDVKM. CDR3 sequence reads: CACRTDRGGETQYF. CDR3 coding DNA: TGTGCCTGCAGGACCGACAGGGGGGGTGAGACCCAGTACTTC. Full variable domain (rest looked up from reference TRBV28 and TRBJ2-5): DVKVTQSSRYLVKRTGEKVFLECVQDMDHENMFWYRQDPGLGLRLIYFSYDVKMKEKGDIPEGYSVSREKKERFSLILESASTNQTSMYLCACRTDRGGETQYFGPGTRLLVL.

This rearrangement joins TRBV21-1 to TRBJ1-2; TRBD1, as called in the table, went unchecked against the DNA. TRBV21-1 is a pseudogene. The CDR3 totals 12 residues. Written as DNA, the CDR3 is TGTGCCAGCAGCCCCAACAGATATGGCTACACCTTC. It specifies CASSPNRYGYTF.

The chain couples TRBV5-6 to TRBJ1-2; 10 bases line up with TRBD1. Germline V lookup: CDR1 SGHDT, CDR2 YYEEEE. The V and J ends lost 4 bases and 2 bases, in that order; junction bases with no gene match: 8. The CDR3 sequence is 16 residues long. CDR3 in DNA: TGTGCCAGCAGCGGACCGGGACAGGGGTCGAACTATGGCTACACCTTC. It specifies CASSGPGQGSNYGYTF.

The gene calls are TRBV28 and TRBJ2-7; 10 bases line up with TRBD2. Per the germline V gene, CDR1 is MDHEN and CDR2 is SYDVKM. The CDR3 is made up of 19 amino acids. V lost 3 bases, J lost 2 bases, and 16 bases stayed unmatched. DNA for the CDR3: TGTGCCAGCAGTTTCTACTGGACTAGCGGAACCATGAATCCCTACGAGCAGTACTTC. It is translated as CASSFYWTSGTMNPYEQYF.

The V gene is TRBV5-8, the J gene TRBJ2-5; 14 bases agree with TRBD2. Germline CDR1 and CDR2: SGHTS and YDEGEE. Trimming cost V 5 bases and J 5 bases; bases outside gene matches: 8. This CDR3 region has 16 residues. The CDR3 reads CASRKTSGRAGETQYF. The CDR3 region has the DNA TGTGCCAGCAGGAAGACTAGCGGGAGGGCCGGGGAGACCCAGTACTTC.

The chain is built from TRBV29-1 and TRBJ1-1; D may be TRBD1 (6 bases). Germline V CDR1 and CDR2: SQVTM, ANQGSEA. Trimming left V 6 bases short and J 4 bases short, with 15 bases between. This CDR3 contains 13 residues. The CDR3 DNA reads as TGCAGCGTCGAGAACACAGGGAGCACTGAAGCTTTCTTT. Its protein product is CSVENTGSTEAFF.

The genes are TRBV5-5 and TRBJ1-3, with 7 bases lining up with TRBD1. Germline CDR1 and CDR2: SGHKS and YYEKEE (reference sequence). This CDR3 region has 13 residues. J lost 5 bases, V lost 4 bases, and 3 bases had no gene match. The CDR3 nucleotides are TGTGCCAGCAGCGGGGGACAGCGAAACACCATATATTTT. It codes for CASSGGQRNTIYF.

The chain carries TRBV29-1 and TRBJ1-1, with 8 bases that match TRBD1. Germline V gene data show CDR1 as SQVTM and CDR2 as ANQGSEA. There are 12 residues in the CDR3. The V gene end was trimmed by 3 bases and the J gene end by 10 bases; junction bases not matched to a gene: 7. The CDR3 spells CSVDRGQVGAFF. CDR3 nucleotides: TGCAGCGTTGACAGGGGGCAAGTCGGAGCTTTCTTT.

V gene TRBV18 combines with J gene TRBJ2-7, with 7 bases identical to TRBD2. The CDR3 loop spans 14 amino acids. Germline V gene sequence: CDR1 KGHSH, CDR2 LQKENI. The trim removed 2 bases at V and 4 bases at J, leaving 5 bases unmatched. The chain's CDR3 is CASSPKDGGYEQYF. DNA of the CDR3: TGTGCCAGCTCACCAAAGGACGGGGGGTACGAGCAGTACTTC.

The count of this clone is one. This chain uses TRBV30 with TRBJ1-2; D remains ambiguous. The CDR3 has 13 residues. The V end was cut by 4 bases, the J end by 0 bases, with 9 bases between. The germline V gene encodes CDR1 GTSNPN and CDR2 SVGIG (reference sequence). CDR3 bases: TGTGCCTGGATAGCGGCCACTAACTATGGCTACACCTTC. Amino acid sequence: CAWIAATNYGYTF. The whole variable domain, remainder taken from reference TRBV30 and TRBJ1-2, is SQTIHQWPATLVQPVGSPLSLECTVEGTSNPNLYWYRQAAGRGLQLLFYSVGIGQISSEVPQNLSASRPQDRQFILSSKKLLLSDSGFYLCAWIAATNYGYTFGSGTRLTVV.

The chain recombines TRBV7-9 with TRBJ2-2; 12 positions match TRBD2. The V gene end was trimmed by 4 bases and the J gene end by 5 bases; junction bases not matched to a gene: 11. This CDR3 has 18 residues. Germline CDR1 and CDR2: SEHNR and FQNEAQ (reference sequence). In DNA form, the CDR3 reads TGTGCCAGCAGCTCCTGGACTAGCGGGATACAAGCTACCGGGGAGCTGTTTTTT. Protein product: CASSSWTSGIQATGELFF. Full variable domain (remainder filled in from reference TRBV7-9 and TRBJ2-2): DTGVSQNPRHKITKRGQNVTFRCDPISEHNRLYWYRQTLGQGPEFLTYFQNEAQLEKSRLLSDRFSAERPKGSFSTLEIQRTEQGDSAMYLCASSSWTSGIQATGELFFGEGSRLTVL.